The 23 T cell receptor beta chains below all came from one sample that was sequenced in a study of read filtering for tumor transcriptome and immune sequencing. This library used around 0.4 ug RNA and molecular barcoded adaptors spanning alpha/delta and beta/gamma chains. Each CDR3 protein is one row after TCRdb ran MiXCR on the reads. The data hold about 14,000 distinct CDR3 sequences, with around 21% observed a single time. Sequenced: a population of CD138-negative cells sorted from bone marrow. These receptors came from a donor over 35 with multiple myeloma.

This clonotype came up many times. The rearrangement links TRBV6-6 to TRBJ2-1, with D tentatively TRBD1 or TRBD2 (5 bases each). Germline V gives CDR1 MNHNY, CDR2 SVGAGI (reference sequence). Trimming removed 4 bases at V and 5 bases at J, with 15 bases between. The CDR3 runs to 15 residues. The CDR3 sequence: CASSSLGGGDNEQFF. The CDR3 DNA follows: TGTGCCAGCAGTTCTCTAGGTGGGGGTGACAATGAGCAGTTCTTC.

Ten or more counts support this clonotype. The chain employs TRBV20-1 and TRBJ2-5; D unresolved. The germline V gene has CDR1 DFQATT and CDR2 SNEGSKA (reference sequence). Trimming cost V 3 bases and J 5 bases, with 13 bases left between them. This CDR3 region has 13 residues. The CDR3 region has the DNA TGCAGTGCTAGTAGCTTATTCGGGGAGACCCAGTACTTC. Its protein is CSASSLFGETQYF.

J is TRBJ1-4 and V is TRBV30; TRBD1 aligns across 9 bases. CDR1 is GTSNPN, CDR2 SVGIG, per germline (reference sequence). CDR3 length: 14 residues. Trimming at V came to 1 base and at J to 5 bases, leaving 2 bases not matched to a gene. CDR3 sequence: CAWSGGTGNEKLFF. CDR3 nucleotide sequence: TGTGCCTGGAGTGGAGGGACAGGGAATGAAAAACTGTTTTTT.

This clonotype was seen at least ten times. An end of the junction does not agree with germline; a read error may underlie this. This sequence joins TRBV20-1 and TRBJ2-1, with a tentative D call TRBD1 (5 bases). CDR3 size: 10 residues. Germline V gene data show CDR1 as DFQATT and CDR2 as SNEGSKA (reference sequence). DNA of the CDR3: TGCAGTGCTAGAGTGGCAGGGCAACTCTTC. Its translation: CSARVAGQLF.

This chain connects TRBV7-9 to TRBJ1-1; possible D gene TRBD1, 6 bases. Trimming pared 6 bases from V and 3 bases from J, leaving 11 bases between. The CDR3 loop spans 13 amino acids. Germline V lookup: CDR1 SEHNR, CDR2 FQNEAQ (reference sequence). This CDR3 is CASRSGEHTEAFF. Written as DNA, the CDR3 is TGTGCCAGCAGATCAGGGGAGCACACTGAAGCTTTCTTT.

The rearrangement uses TRBV5-1 and TRBJ2-1; D is uncertain. Between the trimmed V and J ends, which lost 1 base and 0 bases, there was a span of 5 bases. This CDR3 is built from 14 residues. From germline, CDR1 is SGHRS and CDR2 YFSETQ. CDR3 amino acids: CASSLQSSYNEQFF. The CDR3 DNA reads TGCGCCAGCAGCTTGCAAAGCTCCTACAATGAGCAGTTCTTC.

This clonotype has only a few counts. The chain uses TRBV2 and TRBJ2-7, with a possible D match to TRBD1 (5 bases). The CDR3 sequence is 13 residues long. Germline CDR1 SNHLY, CDR2 FYNNEI. V was clipped by 4 bases and J by 5 bases, with 12 bases between them. CDR3 in amino acids: CASSVPGWDEQYF. CDR3 coding DNA: TGTGCCAGCAGTGTACCAGGGTGGGACGAGCAGTACTTC.

With respect to this clonotype: A much larger clone lies one base from this, so it may be a read error. J is TRBJ2-5 and V is TRBV5-1; TRBD1 is a possible D gene (5 bases). The CDR3 length is 14 residues. CDR1 and CDR2 (germline): SGHRS, YFSETQ. The CDR3 protein is CASSLAGNQEAQYF. For the CDR3, the DNA is TGCGCCAGCAGCTTGGCAGGGAACCAAGAGGCCCAGTACTTC.

The sample holds many counts of this clonotype. CDR3 sequence (DNA): TGCAGCGGGAGCTCCTACAATGAGCAGTTCTTC. Its translation: CSGSSYNEQFF. The chain employs TRBV29-1 and TRBJ2-1; no reliable D call. The V end was cut by 7 bases, the J end by 0 bases, with 4 bases between. The CDR3 has 11 residues. The V gene's germline CDR1 is SQVTM and CDR2 ANQGSEA.

On this clonotype: Germline and junction disagree at one end, which may indicate a read error. J is TRBJ1-2 and V is TRBV7-8; 7 nucleotides match TRBD1. Germline V gene data show CDR1 as SGHVS and CDR2 as FQNEAQ. This CDR3 has 14 residues. The CDR3 is CASRLDRANYGYTF. In DNA, the CDR3 is TGTGCCAGCCGCTTAGACAGGGCTAACTATGGCTACACCTTC.

This clonotype was counted ten times or more. This sequence joins TRBV4-1 and TRBJ2-1; 10 bases map to TRBD2. CDR1 is MGHRA, CDR2 YSYEKL, per germline. The CDR3 spans 15 residues. The V and J ends lost 4 bases and 9 bases, in that order; junction bases with no gene match: 9. CDR3 residues: CASSPQPGLASEQFF. The CDR3 DNA reads as TGCGCCAGCAGCCCGCAGCCGGGACTAGCGTCTGAGCAGTTCTTC.

This clonotype was observed at least ten times. The V and J genes are TRBV3-1 and TRBJ2-5; weak D call: TRBD1 (5 bases). Germline V gene data show CDR1 as LGHDT and CDR2 as YNNKEL (reference sequence). V lost 4 bases, J lost 2 bases, and 14 bases lay in between. CDR3 length equals 15 residues. The CDR3 sequence is CASSPNRQIQETQYF. DNA for the CDR3: TGTGCCAGCAGCCCTAACCGACAGATACAAGAGACCCAGTACTTC.

This clonotype was seen ten or more times. This chain joins TRBV7-9 and TRBJ2-3; D remains ambiguous. The CDR3 has 13 residues. Trimming shortened V by 5 bases and J by 4 bases, and 10 bases separated the two germline ends. Germline V gene data show CDR1 as SEHNR and CDR2 as FQNEAQ (reference sequence). The CDR3 is CASSPQMADTQYF. The DNA for the CDR3 is TGTGCCAGCAGCCCACAAATGGCAGATACGCAGTATTTT.

This clonotype has just a few counts. The chain links TRBV2 to TRBJ1-1; no clear D. The CDR3 is made up of 17 amino acids. Germline V CDR1 and CDR2: SNHLY, FYNNEI. V was trimmed by 6 bases and J by 1 base, leaving 21 bases between them. As DNA, the CDR3 is TGTGCCAGCAGCCGCCTTGCGGGATCAAGCCCGAACACTGAAGCTTTCTTT. Translated: CASSRLAGSSPNTEAFF.

The table lists this clonotype with many counts. This chain uses TRBV5-1 with TRBJ2-3; 8 nucleotides line up with TRBD2. The V gene's germline CDR1 is SGHRS and CDR2 YFSETQ. The V and J ends lost 2 bases and 2 bases, in that order; junction bases with no gene match: 4. The CDR3 is 15 residues long. The CDR3 DNA reads TGCGCCAGCAGCTTAGCGGGGGTGACCACAGATACGCAGTATTTT. Protein product: CASSLAGVTTDTQYF.

In its sample, this clonotype was seen many times. This chain joins TRBV5-4 and TRBJ2-2; tentative D call: TRBD1 (5 bases). Germline values: CDR1 SGHNT, CDR2 YYREEE (reference sequence). The V end was cut by 4 bases, the J end by 1 base, with 11 bases between. This CDR3 comprises 15 residues. The CDR3 nucleotides read TGTGCCAGCAGCAGGAACAGGATGAACACCGGGGAGCTGTTTTTT. It codes for CASSRNRMNTGELFF.

The chain couples TRBV4-2 to TRBJ1-4, with unresolved D. Germline assignment: CDR1 LGHNA and CDR2 YNFKEQ. Between the trimmed V and J ends, which lost 3 bases and 7 bases, there was a span of 12 bases. There are 14 residues in the CDR3. In DNA, the CDR3 is TGTGCCAGCAGCCAGACAACTTTGAGTGAAAAACTGTTTTTT. It translates to CASSQTTLSEKLFF.

This clonotype was seen at least ten times. The rearrangement joins TRBV27 to TRBJ2-3; D might be TRBD1 (6 bases). CDR1 MNHEY and CDR2 SMNVEV come from the germline V gene (reference sequence). Between the trimmed V and J ends, which lost 9 bases and 9 bases, there was a span of 13 bases. The CDR3 is 11 residues long. In DNA form, the CDR3 reads TGTGCCAGTCAGGGGCTGGGGACGCAGTATTTT. Translated, it gives CASQGLGTQYF.

In this sample, this clonotype turned up many times. The chain is built from TRBV6-5 and TRBJ2-1; possible D gene TRBD1, 6 bases. V was cut by 7 bases and J by 2 bases, with 15 bases left in between. The CDR3 extends over 15 amino acids. The germline V gene encodes CDR1 MNHEY and CDR2 SVGAGI. The CDR3 region is CASTMTGGAYNEQFF. CDR3 sequence (DNA): TGTGCCAGCACCATGACAGGTGGGGCCTACAATGAGCAGTTCTTC.

This clonotype has a count of ten or more. The V call is TRBV3-1, the J call TRBJ2-1; TRBD1 matches at 10 bases. The germline V gene encodes CDR1 LGHDT and CDR2 YNNKEL (reference sequence). The CDR3 loop spans 19 amino acids. The V gene end was trimmed by 0 bases and the J gene end by 2 bases; junction bases not matched to a gene: 10. The CDR3 here is CASSQEGRWDRGPYNEQFF. The CDR3 nucleotides are TGTGCCAGCAGCCAAGAGGGTCGGTGGGACAGGGGACCCTACAATGAGCAGTTCTTC.

This clonotype occurred many times. The gene calls are TRBV12-3 or TRBV12-4 and TRBJ2-2, with D uncertain. CDR3 size: 16 residues. V lost 0 bases and J 2 bases, leaving 10 bases between the germline ends. The CDR3 sequence is CASSLAQTFNTGELFF. CDR3 coding DNA: TGTGCCAGCAGTTTAGCTCAAACATTTAACACCGGGGAGCTGTTTTTT.

This clonotype was found many times. V usage is TRBV20-1 and J usage is TRBJ2-3; 11 bases map to TRBD2. This CDR3 region has 16 residues. J was trimmed by 4 bases and V by 0 bases; bases with no gene match: 6. Looked up from germline, CDR1 is DFQATT and CDR2 is SNEGSKA (reference sequence). The CDR3 reads CSARDVTSGGADTQYF. The CDR3 coding sequence is TGCAGTGCTAGAGATGTCACTAGCGGGGGTGCAGATACGCAGTATTTT.

The rearrangement joins TRBV12-3 or TRBV12-4 to TRBJ1-5; 9 bases agree with TRBD1. The CDR3 is 15 residues long. Unmatched junction bases numbered 6, after V lost 3 bases and J lost 6 bases. The CDR3 DNA follows: TGTGCCAGCAGTTTTACAGGGGGCAGTCGTCAGCCCCAGCATTTT. This encodes CASSFTGGSRQPQHF.